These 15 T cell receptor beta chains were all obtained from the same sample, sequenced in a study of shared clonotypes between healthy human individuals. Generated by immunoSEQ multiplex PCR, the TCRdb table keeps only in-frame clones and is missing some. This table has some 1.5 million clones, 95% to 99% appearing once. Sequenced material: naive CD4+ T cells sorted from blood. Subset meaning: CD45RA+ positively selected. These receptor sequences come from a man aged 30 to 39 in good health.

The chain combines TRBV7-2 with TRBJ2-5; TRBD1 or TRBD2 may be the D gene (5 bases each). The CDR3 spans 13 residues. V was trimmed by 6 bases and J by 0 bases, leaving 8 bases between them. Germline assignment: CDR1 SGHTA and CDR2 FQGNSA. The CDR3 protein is CASRRGNQETQYF. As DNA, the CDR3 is TGTGCCAGCAGGAGGGGAAACCAAGAGACCCAGTACTTC. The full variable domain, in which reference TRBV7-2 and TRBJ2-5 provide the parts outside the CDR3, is GAGVSQSPSNKVTEKGKDVELRCDPISGHTALYWYRQSLGQGLEFLIYFQGNSAPDKSGLPSDRFSAERTGGSVSTLTIQRTQQEDSAVYLCASRRGNQETQYFGPGTRLLVL.

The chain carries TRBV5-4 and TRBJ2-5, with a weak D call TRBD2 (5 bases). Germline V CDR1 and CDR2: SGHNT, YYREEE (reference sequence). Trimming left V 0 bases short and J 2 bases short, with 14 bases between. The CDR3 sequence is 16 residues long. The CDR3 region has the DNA TGTGCCAGCAGCTTGGGAGGGAGTTCGGGACAAGAGACCCAGTACTTC. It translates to CASSLGGSSGQETQYF.

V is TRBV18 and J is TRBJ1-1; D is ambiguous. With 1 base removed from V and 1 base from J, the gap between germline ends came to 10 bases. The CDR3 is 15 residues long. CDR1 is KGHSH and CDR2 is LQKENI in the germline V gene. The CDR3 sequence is CASSPLDGRNTEAFF. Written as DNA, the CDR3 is TGTGCCAGCTCACCACTTGACGGTAGGAACACTGAAGCTTTCTTT. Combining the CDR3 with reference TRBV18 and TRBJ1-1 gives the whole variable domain NAGVMQNPRHLVRRRGQEARLRCSPMKGHSHVYWYRQLPEEGLKFMVYLQKENIIDESGMPKERFSAEFPKEGPSILRIQQVVRGDSAAYFCASSPLDGRNTEAFFGQGTRLTVV.

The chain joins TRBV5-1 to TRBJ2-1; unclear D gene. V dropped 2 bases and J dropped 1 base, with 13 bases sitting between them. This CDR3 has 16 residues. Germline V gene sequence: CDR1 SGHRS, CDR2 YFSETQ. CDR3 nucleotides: TGCGCCAGCAGCTTTTTTGGGTCTTGGTCCTACAATGAGCAGTTCTTC. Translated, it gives CASSFFGSWSYNEQFF.

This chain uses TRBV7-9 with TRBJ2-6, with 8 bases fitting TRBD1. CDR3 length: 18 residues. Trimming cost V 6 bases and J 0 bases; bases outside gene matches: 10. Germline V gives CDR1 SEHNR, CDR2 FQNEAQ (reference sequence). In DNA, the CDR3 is TGTGCCAGCAGGGTCTCGGGGACAGGACTCTCTGGGGCCAACGTCCTGACTTTC. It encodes CASRVSGTGLSGANVLTF.

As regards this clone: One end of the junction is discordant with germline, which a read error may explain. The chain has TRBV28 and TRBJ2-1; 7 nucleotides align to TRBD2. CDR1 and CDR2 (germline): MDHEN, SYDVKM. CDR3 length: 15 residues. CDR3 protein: CASRAGATNNNEQFF. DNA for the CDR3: TGTGCAAGCAGGGCGGGAGCGACCAATAACAATGAGCAGTTCTTC.

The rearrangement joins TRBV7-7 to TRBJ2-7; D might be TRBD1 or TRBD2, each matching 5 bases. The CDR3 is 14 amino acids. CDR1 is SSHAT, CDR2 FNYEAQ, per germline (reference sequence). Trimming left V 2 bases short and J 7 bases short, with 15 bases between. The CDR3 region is CASSLTRDGLEQYF. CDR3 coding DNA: TGTGCCAGCAGCTTAACCCGGGACGGATTGGAGCAGTACTTC.

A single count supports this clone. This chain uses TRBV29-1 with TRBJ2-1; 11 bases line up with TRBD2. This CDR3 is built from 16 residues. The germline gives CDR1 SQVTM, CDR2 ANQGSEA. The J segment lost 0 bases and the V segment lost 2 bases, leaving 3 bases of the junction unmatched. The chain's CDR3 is CSVERTSGSSYNEQFF. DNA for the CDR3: TGCAGCGTTGAACGTACTAGCGGGAGCTCCTACAATGAGCAGTTCTTC.

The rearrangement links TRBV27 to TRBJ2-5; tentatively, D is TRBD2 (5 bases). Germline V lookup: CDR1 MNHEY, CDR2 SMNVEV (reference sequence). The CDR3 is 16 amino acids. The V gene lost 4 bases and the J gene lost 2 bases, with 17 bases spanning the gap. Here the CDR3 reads CASSSSWANIQETQYF. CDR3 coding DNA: TGTGCCAGCAGTTCTAGCTGGGCCAACATACAAGAGACCCAGTACTTC.

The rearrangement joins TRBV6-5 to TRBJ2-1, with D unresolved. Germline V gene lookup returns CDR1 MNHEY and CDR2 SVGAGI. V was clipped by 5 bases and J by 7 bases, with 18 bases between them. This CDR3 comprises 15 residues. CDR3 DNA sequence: TGTGCCAGCAGTCTGCCGGGCCCTAAAAGGAATGAGCAGTTCTTC. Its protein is CASSLPGPKRNEQFF.

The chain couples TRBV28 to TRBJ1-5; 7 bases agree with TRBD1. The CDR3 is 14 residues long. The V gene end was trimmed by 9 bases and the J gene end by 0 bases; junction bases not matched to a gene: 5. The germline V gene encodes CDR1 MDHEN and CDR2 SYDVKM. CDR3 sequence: CASQGGPSNQPQHF. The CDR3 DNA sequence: TGTGCCAGTCAGGGGGGACCTAGCAATCAGCCCCAGCATTTT.

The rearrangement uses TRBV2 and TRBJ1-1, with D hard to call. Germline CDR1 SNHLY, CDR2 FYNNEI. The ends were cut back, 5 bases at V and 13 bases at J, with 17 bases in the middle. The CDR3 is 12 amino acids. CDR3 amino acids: CASSPVVNWFFF. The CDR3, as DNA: TGTGCCAGCAGTCCAGTGGTGAATTGGTTTTTCTTT. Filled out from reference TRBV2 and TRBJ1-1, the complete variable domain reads EPEVTQTPSHQVTQMGQEVILRCVPISNHLYFYWYRQILGQKVEFLVSFYNNEISEKSEIFDDQFSVERPDGSNFTLKIRSTKLEDSAMYFCASSPVVNWFFFGQGTRLTVV.

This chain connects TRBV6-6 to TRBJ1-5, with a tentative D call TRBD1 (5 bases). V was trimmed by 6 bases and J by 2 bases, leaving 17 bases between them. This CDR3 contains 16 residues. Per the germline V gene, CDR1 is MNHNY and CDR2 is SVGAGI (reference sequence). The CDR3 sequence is CASSHSGGAGNQPQHF. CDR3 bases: TGTGCCAGCAGCCACTCGGGCGGGGCTGGCAATCAGCCCCAGCATTTT.

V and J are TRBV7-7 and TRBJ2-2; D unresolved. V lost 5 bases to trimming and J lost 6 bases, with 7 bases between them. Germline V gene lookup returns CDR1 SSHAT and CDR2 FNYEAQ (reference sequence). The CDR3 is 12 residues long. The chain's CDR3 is CASSPRPGELFF. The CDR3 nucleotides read TGTGCCAGCAGCCCCAGACCCGGGGAGCTGTTTTTT.

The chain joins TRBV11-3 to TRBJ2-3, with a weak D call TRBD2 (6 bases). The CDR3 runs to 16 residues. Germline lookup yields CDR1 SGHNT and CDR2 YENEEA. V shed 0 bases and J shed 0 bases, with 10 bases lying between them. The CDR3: CASSLEQGGSTDTQYF. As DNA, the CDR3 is TGTGCCAGCAGCTTAGAGCAGGGAGGCAGCACAGATACGCAGTATTTT.